A selection of T cell receptor beta chains follows, all from one sample in a study of early T cells in non-severe SARS-CoV-2 infection. TCRdb reprocessed the 5' RACE reads with MiXCR, giving one entry per CDR3 protein. The table includes 40,000 to 60,000 distinct CDR3 sequences, 3.5% to 4.5% detected once. Source material: whole blood. All receptors derive from an adult who was a healthcare worker with PCR-confirmed SARS-CoV-2 infection or an uninfected control (not recorded which). The CDR3 runs from the conserved cysteine through the conserved F or W. Each record gives: V gene, D gene, clone size, J gene, CDR3 DNA, CDR3 protein. The D gene is left open where the match is weak. Clone size, where shown, is once, few, many, or a class for clones that have expanded.

TRBV3-1	TRBD1	many	TRBJ1-2	TGTGCCAGCAGCCTACAGGGGAATAACGGCTACACCTTC	CASSLQGNNGYTF
TRBV20-1	NA	few	TRBJ1-3	TGCAGTGCTAGAATTCTCTCTGGAAACACCATATATTTT	CSARILSGNTIYF
TRBV6-2/TRBV6-3	NA	NA	TRBJ2-5	TGTGCCAGCAGTCCGACTACAGAGACCCAGTACTTC	CASSPTTETQYF
TRBV3-1	NA	NA	TRBJ1-2	TGTGCCAGCAGCCGTGTTGGGCGGTCCTATGGCTACACCTTC	CASSRVGRSYGYTF
TRBV15	TRBD1	many	TRBJ1-4	TGTGCCACCAGCAGCCCCCGGACAGGGGGCTCGATGTCGACTAATGAAAAACTGTTTTTT	CATSSPRTGGSMSTNEKLFF
TRBV6-1	NA	many	TRBJ1-2	TGTGCCAGCAGTCCCGAACGTTTTTATAGTGACAGGAACTATGGCTACACCTTC	CASSPERFYSDRNYGYTF
TRBV7-2	NA	many	TRBJ2-5	TGTGCCAGCAGCCCGCGGACTCGAAGAGGAGAGACCCAGTACTTC	CASSPRTRRGETQYF
TRBV7-9	NA	NA	TRBJ2-1	TGTGCCAGCAGCCATCGATGGACTGACTACAATGAGCAGTTCTTC	CASSHRWTDYNEQFF
TRBV7-9	NA	NA	TRBJ2-1	TGTGCCAGCAGCTCGATCTATGAGCAGTTCTTC	CASSSIYEQFF
TRBV3-1	NA	many	TRBJ2-2	TGTGCCAGCAGCCAAGATCTTGGTCCCGGGGAGCTGTTTTTT	CASSQDLGPGELFF
TRBV7-2	NA	NA	TRBJ1-4	TGTGCCAGCAGCTTACGGGGGCGCGATGAAAAACTGTTTTTT	CASSLRGRDEKLFF
TRBV6-5	TRBD1	many	TRBJ1-3	TGTGCCAGCAGTTACTTCCCTCGGACAGGGGTTACTGGAAACACCATATATTTT	CASSYFPRTGVTGNTIYF
TRBV29-1	NA	many	TRBJ1-1	TGCAGCGTTGAAGGATCTAAAGGGGTCCGCGGAGCTTTCTTT	CSVEGSKGVRGAFF
TRBV7-8	NA	many	TRBJ2-3	TGTGCCAGCAGATACTGGGGTGCAGATACGCAGTATTTT	CASRYWGADTQYF
TRBV2	NA	few	TRBJ2-3	TGTGCCAGCAGTGAATACCCAGATACGCAGTATTTT	CASSEYPDTQYF
TRBV12-3/TRBV12-4	TRBD1	many	TRBJ1-1	TGTGCCAGCAGTTTAACGAGGACAGGGGTGACTGAAGCTTTCTTT	CASSLTRTGVTEAFF
TRBV6-1	NA	few	TRBJ2-2	TGTGCCAGCAGACCCGGGGACTTAGTCCCGCTGTTTTTT	CASRPGDLVPLFF
TRBV20-1	TRBD2	many	TRBJ2-1	TGCAGTGCTAGAGCGGGAGGTAATGAGCAGTTCTTC	CSARAGGNEQFF
TRBV7-6	TRBD1	many	TRBJ2-2	TGTGCCAGCAGCCGAAATACTGCGGGACAGGGACCGAACACCGGGGAGCTGTTTTTT	CASSRNTAGQGPNTGELFF
TRBV10-1	TRBD1	NA	TRBJ2-2	TGCGCCAGCAGTGAGGGACAGGCCACCGGGGAGCTGTTTTTT	CASSEGQATGELFF
TRBV6-1	TRBD2	many	TRBJ2-1	TGTGCCAGCCTTTTTAGCGGGAGTTACTACAATGAGCAGTTCTTC	CASLFSGSYYNEQFF
TRBV18	NA	many	TRBJ1-2	TGTGCCAGCTCATCGACAGGTCTAAAAGGCTACACCTTC	CASSSTGLKGYTF
TRBV2	TRBD1	NA	TRBJ1-2	TGTGCCAGCAGCTCAGGGACAGCTAACTATGGCTACACCTTC	CASSSGTANYGYTF
TRBV29-1	TRBD1	medium-sized	TRBJ2-5	TGCAGCGGGGCCGGGACAGGGACGAAAGAGACCCAGTACTTC	CSGAGTGTKETQYF
TRBV21-1	NA	many	TRBJ2-4	TGTGCCAGCAGGCCGAAGGGGGGGGAGAACATAGCCAAAAACATTCAGTACTTC	CASRPKGGENIAKNIQYF
TRBV18	TRBD1	many	TRBJ2-7	TGTGCCAGCTCAGACCCGGGGACAGGGGGGTCCTACGAGCAGTACTTC	CASSDPGTGGSYEQYF
TRBV25-1	NA	NA	TRBJ1-2	TGTGCCAGCAGTGACCTAAGGTCAGGGTTCGGAGGCTACACCTTC	CASSDLRSGFGGYTF
TRBV23-1	NA	few	TRBJ2-3	TGCGCCAGCAGTCATCCCCCGCAGTATTTT	CASSHPPQYF
TRBV29-1	NA	many	TRBJ2-7	TGCAGCGTTGGAGAGGTGAGGTTGGAGCAGTACTTC	CSVGEVRLEQYF
TRBV5-1	TRBD1	many	TRBJ2-7	TGCGCCAGCAGCTTGCCGGACAGGCGATACGAGCAGTACTTC	CASSLPDRRYEQYF
TRBV7-9	TRBD2	many	TRBJ2-3	TGTGCCAGCAGCTTAGGGGCGGGGGGAAGCACAGATACGCAGTATTTT	CASSLGAGGSTDTQYF
TRBV29-1	NA	many	TRBJ2-7	TGCAGCGTTCCAGGCTCGAGCTCCTACGAGCAGTACTTC	CSVPGSSSYEQYF
TRBV19	TRBD2	many	TRBJ2-3	TGTGCCAGTACCGTCGGGAGGGCATCAGATACGCAGTATTTT	CASTVGRASDTQYF
TRBV12-3/TRBV12-4	NA	many	TRBJ2-3	TGTGCCAGCAGTTTAGCGGGCCCGCAGGTTGGTGGTACGCAGTATTTT	CASSLAGPQVGGTQYF
TRBV7-8	NA	few	TRBJ2-7	TGTGCCAGCAGCTTGTCAGATTACGAGCAGTACTTC	CASSLSDYEQYF
TRBV27	NA	many	TRBJ1-4	TGTGCCAGCTCCGTTGGGGAGATGGGTGAAAAACTGTTTTTT	CASSVGEMGEKLFF
TRBV7-6	TRBD1	many	TRBJ2-1	TGTGCCAGCAGCTCGGACAGGGTGGGTAACAATGAGCAGTTCTTC	CASSSDRVGNNEQFF
TRBV7-2	NA	many	TRBJ1-2	TGTGCCAGCAGCGCCTCTCTGGCAGGACCCTATGGCTACACCTTC	CASSASLAGPYGYTF
TRBV20-1	NA	many	TRBJ2-3	TGCAGTGCCCACCCGGGACCCTTATCTGATACGCAGTATTTT	CSAHPGPLSDTQYF
TRBV24-1	NA	NA	TRBJ1-1	TGTGCCACCAGGGTCCCGTGGTCGGGGACTGAAGCTTTCTTT	CATRVPWSGTEAFF
TRBV18	NA	many	TRBJ2-7	TGTGCCAGCTCACCCTCCTCAGAACCCCTACGGGAGCAGTACTTC	CASSPSSEPLREQYF
TRBV2	TRBD1	many	TRBJ2-3	TGTGCCAGCAGCGGACAGGTCCTCACAGATACGCAGTATTTT	CASSGQVLTDTQYF
TRBV7-2	NA	many	TRBJ2-3	TGTGCCAGCAGCTTAGCCTCGGGGGTGCAAGGAGATACGCAGTATTTT	CASSLASGVQGDTQYF
TRBV12-3/TRBV12-4	NA	few	TRBJ1-1	TGTGCCAGCAGTTTAAATGCCCAGACTGAAGCTTTCTTT	CASSLNAQTEAFF
TRBV6-1	NA	many	TRBJ2-7	TGTGCCAGCAGTACCTACGAGCAGTACTTC	CASSTYEQYF
TRBV7-8	NA	many	TRBJ2-1	TGTGCCAGCAGCTTAGAAAAGCAGGGCGCGGCTCGGTTCTTC	CASSLEKQGAARFF
TRBV25-1	TRBD2	NA	TRBJ2-2	TGTCCCAGCAGTGATACAAATGTGCGGGAGCCGTTTCCCGGGGAGCTGTTTTTT	CPSSDTNVREPFPGELFF
TRBV24-1	NA	many	TRBJ2-6	TGTGCCACCAGTCCGCCGGGCGCTGGGGCCAACGTCCTGACTTTC	CATSPPGAGANVLTF
TRBV20-1	TRBD2	few	TRBJ2-3	TGCAGTGCTGCCCCGGGGGTAGCGGGAGTATCCCCCCCGCAGTATTTT	CSAAPGVAGVSPPQYF
TRBV28	NA	NA	TRBJ2-7	TGTGCCAGCAGTTTATTGGACTCTCAGTACTTC	CASSLLDSQYF
TRBV18	TRBD2	few	TRBJ2-7	TGTGCCAGCTCACCTAGTCGGGAGGGCGAGCAGTACTTC	CASSPSREGEQYF
TRBV7-9	TRBD2	many	TRBJ2-7	TGTGCCAGCAGCTTAGTTGCGGGAGGGCCGGGAGAGCAGTACTTC	CASSLVAGGPGEQYF
TRBV4-2	NA	many	TRBJ2-7	TGTGCCAGCAGCCACCCCGAGAGCTCCTACGAGCAGTACTTC	CASSHPESSYEQYF
TRBV6-1	NA	many	TRBJ1-2	TGTGCCAACGGACAGTCTAACTATGGCTACACCTTC	CANGQSNYGYTF
TRBV20-1	NA	few	TRBJ2-7	TGCAGTGCTAGAGATCCCGCAGCAATCTACGAGCAGTACTTC	CSARDPAAIYEQYF
TRBV3-1	TRBD2	NA	TRBJ2-1	TGTGCCAGCAGCCGGACTAGCGGGAACAATGAGCAGTTCTTC	CASSRTSGNNEQFF
TRBV2	TRBD2	many	TRBJ2-2	TGTGCCCGGGGGGACACCGGGGAGCTGTTTTTT	CARGDTGELFF
TRBV12-3/TRBV12-4	NA	many	TRBJ2-7	TGTGCCAGCAGTTTTCTGGGATCTGCCGGCGAGCAGTACTTC	CASSFLGSAGEQYF
TRBV2	NA	many	TRBJ2-3	TGTGCCAGCAGTGAAGAGGGCGCCTATCTTAGGGATACGCAGTATTTT	CASSEEGAYLRDTQYF
TRBV12-5	NA	many	TRBJ2-1	TGTGCTAGTGGTTTGGCGCTAAGGAAGAATGAGCAGTTCTTC	CASGLALRKNEQFF